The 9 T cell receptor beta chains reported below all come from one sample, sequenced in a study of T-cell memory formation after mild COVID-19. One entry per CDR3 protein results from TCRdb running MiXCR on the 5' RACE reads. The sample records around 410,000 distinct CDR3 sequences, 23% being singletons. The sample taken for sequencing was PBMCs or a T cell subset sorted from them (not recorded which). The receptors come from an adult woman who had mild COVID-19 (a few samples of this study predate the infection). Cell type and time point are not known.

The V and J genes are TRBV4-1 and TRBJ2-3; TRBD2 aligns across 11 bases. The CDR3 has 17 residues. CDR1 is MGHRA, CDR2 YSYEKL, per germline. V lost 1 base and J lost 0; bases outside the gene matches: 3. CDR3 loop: CASSQAGTSGSTDTQYF. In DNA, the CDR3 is TGCGCCAGCAGCCAAGCGGGGACTAGCGGAAGCACAGATACGCAGTATTTT.

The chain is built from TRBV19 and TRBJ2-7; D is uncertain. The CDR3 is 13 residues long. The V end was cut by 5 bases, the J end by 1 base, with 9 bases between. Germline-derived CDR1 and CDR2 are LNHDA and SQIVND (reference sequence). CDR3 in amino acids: CASSWAESYEQYF. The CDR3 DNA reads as TGTGCCAGTAGTTGGGCTGAGTCCTACGAGCAGTACTTC.

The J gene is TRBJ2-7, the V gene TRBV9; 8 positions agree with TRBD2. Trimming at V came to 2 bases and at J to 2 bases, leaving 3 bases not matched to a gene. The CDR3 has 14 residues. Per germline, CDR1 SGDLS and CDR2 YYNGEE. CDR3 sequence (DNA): TGTGCCAGCAGCGTCGGGACTAGGCCCTACGAGCAGTACTTC. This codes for CASSVGTRPYEQYF.

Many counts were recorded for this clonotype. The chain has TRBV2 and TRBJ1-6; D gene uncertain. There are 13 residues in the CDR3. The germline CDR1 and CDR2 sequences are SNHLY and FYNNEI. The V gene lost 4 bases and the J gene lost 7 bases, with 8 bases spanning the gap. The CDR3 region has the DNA TGTGCCAGCAGTGGTAGTGGGAATTCACCCCTCCACTTT. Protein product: CASSGSGNSPLHF.

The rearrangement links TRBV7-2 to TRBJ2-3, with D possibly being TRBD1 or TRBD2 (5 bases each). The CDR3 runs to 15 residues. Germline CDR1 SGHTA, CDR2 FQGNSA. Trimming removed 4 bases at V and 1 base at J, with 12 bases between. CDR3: CASSSLGVGTDTQYF. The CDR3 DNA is TGTGCCAGCAGCTCCTTGGGGGTGGGCACAGATACGCAGTATTTT.

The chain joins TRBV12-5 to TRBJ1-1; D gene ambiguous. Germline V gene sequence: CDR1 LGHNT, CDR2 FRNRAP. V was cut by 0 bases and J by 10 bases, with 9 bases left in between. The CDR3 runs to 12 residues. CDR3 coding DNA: TGTGCTAGTGGTTTGGTAAGCCGCGCAGCTTTCTTT. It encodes CASGLVSRAAFF.

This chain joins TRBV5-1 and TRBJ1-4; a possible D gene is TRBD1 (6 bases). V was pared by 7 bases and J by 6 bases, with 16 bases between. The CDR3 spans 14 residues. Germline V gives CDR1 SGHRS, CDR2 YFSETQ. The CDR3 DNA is TGCGCCAGCGCCCAAGGGGGGGTGGATGAAAAACTGTTTTTT. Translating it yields CASAQGGVDEKLFF.

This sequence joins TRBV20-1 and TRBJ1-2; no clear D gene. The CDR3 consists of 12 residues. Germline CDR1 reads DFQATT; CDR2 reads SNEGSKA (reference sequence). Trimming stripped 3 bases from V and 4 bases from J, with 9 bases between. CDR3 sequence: CSASASSYGYTF. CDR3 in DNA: TGCAGTGCTAGTGCCAGCTCCTATGGCTACACCTTC.

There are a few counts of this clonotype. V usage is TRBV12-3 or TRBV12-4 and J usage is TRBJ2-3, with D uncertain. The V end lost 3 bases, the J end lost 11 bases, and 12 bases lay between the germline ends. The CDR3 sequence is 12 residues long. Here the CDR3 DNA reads TGTGCCAGCAGTTTTAGGCCCTGGGAGCAGTATTTT. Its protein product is CASSFRPWEQYF.